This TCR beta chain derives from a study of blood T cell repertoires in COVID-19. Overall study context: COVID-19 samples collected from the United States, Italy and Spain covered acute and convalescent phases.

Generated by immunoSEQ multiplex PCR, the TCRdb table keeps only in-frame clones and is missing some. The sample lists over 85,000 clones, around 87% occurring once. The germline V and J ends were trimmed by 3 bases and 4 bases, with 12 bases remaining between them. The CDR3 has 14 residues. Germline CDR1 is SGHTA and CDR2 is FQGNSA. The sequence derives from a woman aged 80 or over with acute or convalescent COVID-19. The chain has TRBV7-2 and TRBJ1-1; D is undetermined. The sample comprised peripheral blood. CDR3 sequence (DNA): TGTGCCAGCAGCTTTCTCGGTTCCTCCACTGAAGCTTTCTTT. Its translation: CASSFLGSSTEAFF. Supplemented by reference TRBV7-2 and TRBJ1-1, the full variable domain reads GAGVSQSPSNKVTEKGKDVELRCDPISGHTALYWYRQSLGQGLEFLIYFQGNSAPDKSGLPSDRFSAERTGGSVSTLTIQRTQQEDSAVYLCASSFLGSSTEAFFGQGTRLTVV.